This T cell receptor beta chain was sequenced in a study of OX40 agonist ivuxolimab in advanced cancers. Study-level points and caveats: Low normalized T-cell clonal expansion was additionally recorded for some nonresponders. It was not determined which antigens were specifically recognized by the peripheral T cells that had undergone clonal expansion. Expanded clones were, on average, more numerous among CD8+ T cells than CD4+.

V shed 5 bases and J shed 9 bases, with 11 bases lying between them. Germline-derived CDR1 and CDR2 are MNHEY and SMNVEV (reference sequence). The CDR3 loop spans 12 amino acids. The method was immunoSEQ multiplex PCR; TCRdb's version includes in-frame clones alone and lacks a portion of them. The data contain more than 50,000 clones, nearly 90% of them singletons. In the case of this clone: The antigen remains unidentified.

The source is an adult with an advanced solid tumor such as melanoma, head and neck, liver or kidney cancer. The J gene is TRBJ2-4, the V gene TRBV27, with a weak D call TRBD2 (5 bases). The specimen comprised CD4+ or CD8+ T cells sorted from blood, sampled in a trial of the OX40 agonist ivuxolimab. In DNA, the CDR3 is TGTGCCAGCAGTAAACCGGGATCCATTCAGTACTTC. Protein: CASSKPGSIQYF.